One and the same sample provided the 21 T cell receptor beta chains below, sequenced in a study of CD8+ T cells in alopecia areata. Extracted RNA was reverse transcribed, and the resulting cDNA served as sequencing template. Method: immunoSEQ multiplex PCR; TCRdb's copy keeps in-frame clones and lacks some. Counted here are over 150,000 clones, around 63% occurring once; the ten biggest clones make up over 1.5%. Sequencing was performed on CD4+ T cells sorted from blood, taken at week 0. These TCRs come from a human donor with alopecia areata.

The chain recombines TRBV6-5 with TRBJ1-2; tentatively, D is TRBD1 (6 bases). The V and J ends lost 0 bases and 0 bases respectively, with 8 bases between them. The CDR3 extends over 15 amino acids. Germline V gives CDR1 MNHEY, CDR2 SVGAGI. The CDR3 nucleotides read TGTGCCAGCAGTTACTCCAGGGGATCTAACTATGGCTACACCTTC. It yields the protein CASSYSRGSNYGYTF.

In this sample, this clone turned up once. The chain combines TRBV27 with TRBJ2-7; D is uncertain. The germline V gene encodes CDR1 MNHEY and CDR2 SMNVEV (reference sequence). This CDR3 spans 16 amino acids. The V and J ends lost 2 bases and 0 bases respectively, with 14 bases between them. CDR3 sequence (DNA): TGTGCCAGCAGTTTAAATCCAGAGGCCGTCTCCTACGAGCAGTACTTC. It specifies CASSLNPEAVSYEQYF.

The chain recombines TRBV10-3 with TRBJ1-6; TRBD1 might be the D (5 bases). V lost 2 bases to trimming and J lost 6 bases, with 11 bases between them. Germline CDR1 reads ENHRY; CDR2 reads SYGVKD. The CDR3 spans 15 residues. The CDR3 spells CAISERGGPNSPLHF. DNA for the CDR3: TGTGCCATCAGTGAGAGGGGAGGACCTAATTCACCCCTCCACTTT.

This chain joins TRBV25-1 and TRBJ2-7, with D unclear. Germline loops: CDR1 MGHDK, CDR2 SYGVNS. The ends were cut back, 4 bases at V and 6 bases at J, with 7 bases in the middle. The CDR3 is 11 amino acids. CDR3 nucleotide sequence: TGTGCCAGCAGTGGATTGCTCGAGCAGTACTTC. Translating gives CASSGLLEQYF.

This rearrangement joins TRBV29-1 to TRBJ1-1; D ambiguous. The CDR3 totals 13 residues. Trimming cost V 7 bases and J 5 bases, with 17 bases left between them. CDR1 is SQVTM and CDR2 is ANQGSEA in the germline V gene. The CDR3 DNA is TGCAGCGCCCAGATGCGCCTGGGTACTGAAGCTTTCTTT. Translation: CSAQMRLGTEAFF.

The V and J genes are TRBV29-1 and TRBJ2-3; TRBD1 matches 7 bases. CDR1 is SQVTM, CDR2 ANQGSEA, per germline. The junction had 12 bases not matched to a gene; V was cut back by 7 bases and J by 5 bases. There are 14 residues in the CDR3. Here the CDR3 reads CSAHRGQIIDTQYF. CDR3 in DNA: TGCAGCGCTCATAGGGGACAGATCATAGATACGCAGTATTTT.

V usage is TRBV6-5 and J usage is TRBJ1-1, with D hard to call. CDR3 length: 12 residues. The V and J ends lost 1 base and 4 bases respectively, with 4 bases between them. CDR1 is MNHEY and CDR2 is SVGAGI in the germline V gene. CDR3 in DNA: TGTGCCAGCAGTTACTGGGGCACTGAAGCTTTCTTT. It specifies CASSYWGTEAFF.

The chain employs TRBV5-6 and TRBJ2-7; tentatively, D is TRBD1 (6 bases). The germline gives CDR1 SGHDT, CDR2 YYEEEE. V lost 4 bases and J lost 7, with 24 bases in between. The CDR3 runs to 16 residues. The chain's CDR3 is CASSRMPPDSGLEQYF. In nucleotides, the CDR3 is TGTGCCAGCAGCCGAATGCCCCCGGACAGTGGATTGGAGCAGTACTTC.

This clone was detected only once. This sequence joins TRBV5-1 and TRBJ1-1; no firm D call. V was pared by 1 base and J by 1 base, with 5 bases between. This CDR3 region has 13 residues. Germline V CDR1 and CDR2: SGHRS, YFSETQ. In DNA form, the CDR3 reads TGCGCCAGCAGCTTGAAACAGAACACTGAAGCTTTCTTT. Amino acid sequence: CASSLKQNTEAFF.

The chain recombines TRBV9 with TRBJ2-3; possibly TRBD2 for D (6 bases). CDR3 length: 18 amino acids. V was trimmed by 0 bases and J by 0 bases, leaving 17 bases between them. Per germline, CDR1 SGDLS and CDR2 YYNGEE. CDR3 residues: CASSVGVPWRGSTDTQYF. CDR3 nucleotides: TGTGCCAGCAGCGTAGGAGTCCCTTGGCGGGGAAGCACAGATACGCAGTATTTT.

CDR3 residues: CAWSSGDPNNEQFF. CDR3 DNA sequence: TGTGCCTGGAGTTCAGGGGACCCGAACAATGAGCAGTTCTTC. This chain joins TRBV30 and TRBJ2-1, with D tentatively TRBD1 (6 bases). The length of the CDR3 is 14 residues. The germline V and J ends were trimmed by 2 bases and 5 bases, with 13 bases remaining between them. Per the germline V gene, CDR1 is GTSNPN and CDR2 is SVGIG (reference sequence).

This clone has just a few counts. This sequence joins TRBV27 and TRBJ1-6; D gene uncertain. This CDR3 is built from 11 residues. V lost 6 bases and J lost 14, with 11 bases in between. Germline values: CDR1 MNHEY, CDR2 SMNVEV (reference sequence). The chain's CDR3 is CASSNQLALHF. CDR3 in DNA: TGTGCCAGCAGCAACCAGTTGGCCCTCCACTTT.

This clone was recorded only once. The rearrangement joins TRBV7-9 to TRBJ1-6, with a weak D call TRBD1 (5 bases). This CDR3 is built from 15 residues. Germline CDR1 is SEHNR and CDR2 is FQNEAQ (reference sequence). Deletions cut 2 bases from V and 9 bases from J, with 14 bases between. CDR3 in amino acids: CASSLRGEGSSPLHF. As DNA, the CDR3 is TGTGCCAGCAGCTTAAGAGGGGAAGGGTCTTCACCCCTCCACTTT.

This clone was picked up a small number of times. CDR3 residues: CASSDRIYGYTF. The CDR3 region has the DNA TGTGCCAGCAGTGACAGGATTTATGGCTACACCTTC. The rearrangement links TRBV6-5 to TRBJ1-2, with D maybe TRBD1 (6 bases). Germline assignment: CDR1 MNHEY and CDR2 SVGAGI. With 5 bases removed from V and 5 bases from J, the gap between germline ends came to 9 bases. This CDR3 comprises 12 residues.

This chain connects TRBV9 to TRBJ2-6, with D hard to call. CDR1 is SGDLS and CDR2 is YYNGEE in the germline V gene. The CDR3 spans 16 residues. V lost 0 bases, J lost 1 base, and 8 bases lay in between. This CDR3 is CASSVGVGSGANVLTF. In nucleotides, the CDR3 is TGTGCCAGCAGCGTAGGGGTTGGATCTGGGGCCAACGTCCTGACTTTC.

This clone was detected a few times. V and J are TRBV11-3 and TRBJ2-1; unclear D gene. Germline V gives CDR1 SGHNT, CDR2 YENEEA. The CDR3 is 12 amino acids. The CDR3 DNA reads TGTGCAACCAGTAAAGTGGGCGATGAGCAGTTCTTC. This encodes CATSKVGDEQFF.

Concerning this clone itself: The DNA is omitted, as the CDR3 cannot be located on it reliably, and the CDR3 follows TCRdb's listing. This CDR3 reads CAWSSSSGFGTSVANEQFF. The J gene is TRBJ2-1, the V gene TRBV30; the table's D call of TRBD2 was not tested on the DNA. The CDR3 is made up of 19 amino acids, end residues included. Germline V gene sequence: CDR1 GTSNPN, CDR2 SVGIG (reference sequence).

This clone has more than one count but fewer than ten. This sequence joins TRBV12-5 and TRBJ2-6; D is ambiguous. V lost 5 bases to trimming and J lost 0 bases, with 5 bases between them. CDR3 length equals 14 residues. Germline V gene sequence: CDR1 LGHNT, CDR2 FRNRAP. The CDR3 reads CASGNPSGANVLTF. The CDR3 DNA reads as TGTGCTAGTGGTAACCCCTCTGGGGCCAACGTCCTGACTTTC.

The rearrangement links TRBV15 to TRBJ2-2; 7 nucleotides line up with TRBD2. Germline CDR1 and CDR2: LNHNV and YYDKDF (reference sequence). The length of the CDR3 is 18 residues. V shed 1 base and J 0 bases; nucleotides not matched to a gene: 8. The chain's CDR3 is CATSRGGGRGPNTGELFF. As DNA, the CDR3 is TGTGCCACCAGCAGAGGCGGAGGGAGGGGACCGAACACCGGGGAGCTGTTTTTT.

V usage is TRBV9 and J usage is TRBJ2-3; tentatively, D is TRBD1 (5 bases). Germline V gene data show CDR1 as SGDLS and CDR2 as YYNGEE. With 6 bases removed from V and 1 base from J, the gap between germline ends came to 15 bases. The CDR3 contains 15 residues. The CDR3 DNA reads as TGTGCCAGCAACCCTAGGGGCTTCCGCACAGATACGCAGTATTTT. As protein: CASNPRGFRTDTQYF.

The CDR3 is CAWTRRTVSGNTEAFF. CDR3 DNA: TGTGCCTGGACCCGCCGGACAGTATCTGGGAACACTGAAGCTTTCTTT. V and J are TRBV30 and TRBJ1-1; D might be TRBD1 (6 bases). V dropped 4 bases and J dropped 1 base, with 19 bases sitting between them. CDR3 size: 16 residues. Looked up from germline, CDR1 is GTSNPN and CDR2 is SVGIG (reference sequence).